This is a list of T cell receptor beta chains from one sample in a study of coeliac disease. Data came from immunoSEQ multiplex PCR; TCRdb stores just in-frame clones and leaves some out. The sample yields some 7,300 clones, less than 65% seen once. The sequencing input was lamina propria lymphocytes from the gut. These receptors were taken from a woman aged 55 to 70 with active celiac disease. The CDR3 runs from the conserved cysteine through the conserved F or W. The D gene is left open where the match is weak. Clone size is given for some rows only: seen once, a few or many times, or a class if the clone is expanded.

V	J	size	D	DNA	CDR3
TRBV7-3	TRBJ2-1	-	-	TGTGCCAGCAGTTATTACCCCACAGGGAATGAGCAGTTCTTC	CASSYYPTGNEQFF
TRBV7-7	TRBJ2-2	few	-	TGTGCTAGCAGCCCAGTGCATACCGGGGAGCTGTTTTTT	CASSPVHTGELFF
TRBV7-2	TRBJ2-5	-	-	TGTGCCAGCAGCCTACAAGAGACCCAGTACTTC	CASSLQETQYF
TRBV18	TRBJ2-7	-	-	TGTGCCAGCTCACCAGGGTTGACATTCTGGAACGAGCAGTACTTC	CASSPGLTFWNEQYF
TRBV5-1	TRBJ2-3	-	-	TGCGCCAGCAGCTTCGACACGTTCACAGATACGCAGTATTTT	CASSFDTFTDTQYF
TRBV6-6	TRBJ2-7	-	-	TGTGCCAGCAGTCAACTAGACCCCAACTACGAGCAGTACTTC	CASSQLDPNYEQYF
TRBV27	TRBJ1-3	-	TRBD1	TGTGCCAGCAGTCCTACGACCCGGACAGGGAGAATGAACACCATATATTTT	CASSPTTRTGRMNTIYF
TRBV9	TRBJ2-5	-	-	TGTGCCAGCAGCGTAGGTGGAGGGACTGAAACCCAGTACTTC	CASSVGGGTETQYF
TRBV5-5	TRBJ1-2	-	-	TGTGCCAGCAGCTTTCGACAAGTGGACTATGGCTACACCTTC	CASSFRQVDYGYTF
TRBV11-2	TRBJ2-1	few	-	TGTGCCAGCAGCAAAGACAGGAACTCCTACAATGAGCAGTTCTTC	CASSKDRNSYNEQFF
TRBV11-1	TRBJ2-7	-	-	TGTGCCAGCAGCCCCTTGGGGGGAAGCTCCTACGAGCAGTACTTC	CASSPLGGSSYEQYF
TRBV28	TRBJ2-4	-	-	TGTGCCAGCAGTAGAGGAGGACCGGCCAAAAACATTCAGTACTTC	CASSRGGPAKNIQYF
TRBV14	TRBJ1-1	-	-	TGTGCCAGCAGCCCCACCAGGGGTGTCACTGAAGCTTTCTTT	CASSPTRGVTEAFF
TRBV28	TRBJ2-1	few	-	TGTGCCAGCAGTTTTTTGACAGCCTGGAATGAGCAGTTCTTC	CASSFLTAWNEQFF
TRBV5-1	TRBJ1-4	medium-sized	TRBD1	TGCGCCAGCAGCTATGGACAGGGTTTGACTAATGAAAAACTGTTTTTT	CASSYGQGLTNEKLFF
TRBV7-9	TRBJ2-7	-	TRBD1	TGTGCCAGCAGCTTAGCGAGACAGGGAACCTACGAGCAGTACTTC	CASSLARQGTYEQYF
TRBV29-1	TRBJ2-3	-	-	TGCAGCGTTGGACACACCCAGGGACTCCTTCCTAGCACAGATACGCAGTATTTT	CSVGHTQGLLPSTDTQYF
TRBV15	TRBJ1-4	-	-	TGTGCCACCAGCAGAGGGGGGCGTCGGGAAAAACTGTTTTTT	CATSRGGRREKLFF
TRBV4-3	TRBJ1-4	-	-	TGCGCCAGCAGCCAAGATATGGGAGGTAATGAAAAACTGTTTTTT	CASSQDMGGNEKLFF
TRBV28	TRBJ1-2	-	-	TGTGCCAGCAGCTTGCGTGGGGGCAGCTATAACTATGGCTACACCTTC	CASSLRGGSYNYGYTF
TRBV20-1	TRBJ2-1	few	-	TGCAGCAGTGAGAGGTACAATGAGCAGTTCTTC	CSSERYNEQFF
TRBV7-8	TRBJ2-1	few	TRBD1	TGTGCCAGCAGACCTAGGACAGGGTCGTTAATGGGCAATGAGCAGTTCTTC	CASRPRTGSLMGNEQFF
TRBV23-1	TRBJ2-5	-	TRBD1	TGCGCCAGCACCCAGGACAGGGGGTTAGAGACCCAGTACTTC	CASTQDRGLETQYF
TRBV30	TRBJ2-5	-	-	TGTGCCTGGAGACCGGACAACGGTTGGGAGACCCAGTACTTC	CAWRPDNGWETQYF
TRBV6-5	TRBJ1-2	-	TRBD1	TGTGCCAGCAGTTACTCGCCGCAGGGGGCGCATGGCTACACCTTC	CASSYSPQGAHGYTF
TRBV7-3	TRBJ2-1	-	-	TGTGCCAGCAGCTTCGGGACACCATCCAATGAGCAGTTCTTC	CASSFGTPSNEQFF
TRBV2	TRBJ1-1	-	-	TGTGCCAGCATTGGGCGGGAAGTAATGAACACTGAAGCTTTCTTT	CASIGREVMNTEAFF
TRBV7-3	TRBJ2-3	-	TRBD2	TGTGCCAGCAGCCCAAGAACGGGGGGGCCCTTGAATACGCAGTATTTT	CASSPRTGGPLNTQYF
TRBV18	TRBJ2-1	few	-	TGTGCCAGCTCATCACAAACGGCGGGTAATGAGCAGTTCTTC	CASSSQTAGNEQFF
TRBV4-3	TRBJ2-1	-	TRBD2	TGCGCCAGCAAAGAGGGTACTAGCGGGAACAATGAGCAGTTCTTC	CASKEGTSGNNEQFF
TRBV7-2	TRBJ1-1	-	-	TGTGCCAGCAGCTTGGCGGCGAGAGGGCTCACTGAAGCTTTCTTT	CASSLAARGLTEAFF
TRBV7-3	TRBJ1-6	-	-	TGTGCCAGCAGCTTATATGGGGGCCGGGATTCACCCCTCCACTTT	CASSLYGGRDSPLHF
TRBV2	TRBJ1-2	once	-	TGTGCCAGCAAGAAGTCAGACTATGGCTACACCTTC	CASKKSDYGYTF
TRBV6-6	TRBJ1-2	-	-	TGTGCCAGCAGTTACCTGGAGGGAGGCTATGGCTACACCTTC	CASSYLEGGYGYTF